This entry concerns a single T cell receptor (beta chain). This record comes from a study of human CD8 memory T cell subsets. Preparation of the TCR beta libraries relied on UMI-labeled 5' RACE. TCRdb re-called the 5' RACE reads, yielding one record per CDR3 amino acid sequence without DNA. Recorded for this sample: some 7,000 distinct CDR3 sequences. The CDR3 length is 15 residues. Germline V gives CDR1 LNHDA, CDR2 SQIVND (reference sequence). This TCR derives from a human donor in good health. Input material: CD8+ T cells from PBMCs. The chain combines TRBV19 with TRBJ1-5; TCRdb's D gene call, TRBD1, goes unchecked for lack of DNA. The CDR3: CATTPTGGLNQPQHF.